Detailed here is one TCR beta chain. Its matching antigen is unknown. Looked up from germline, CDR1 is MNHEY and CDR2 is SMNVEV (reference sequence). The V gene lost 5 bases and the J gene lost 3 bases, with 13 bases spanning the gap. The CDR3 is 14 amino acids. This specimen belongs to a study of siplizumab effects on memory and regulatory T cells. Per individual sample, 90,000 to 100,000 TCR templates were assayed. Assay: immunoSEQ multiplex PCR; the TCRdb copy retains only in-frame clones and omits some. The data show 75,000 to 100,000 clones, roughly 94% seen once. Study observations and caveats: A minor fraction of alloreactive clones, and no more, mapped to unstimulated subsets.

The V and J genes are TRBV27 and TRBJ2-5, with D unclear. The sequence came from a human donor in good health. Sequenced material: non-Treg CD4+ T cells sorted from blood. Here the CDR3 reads CASSPRWTEETQYF. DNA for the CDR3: TGTGCCAGCAGTCCTCGTTGGACGGAAGAGACCCAGTACTTC.